The sample holds a few counts of the clone carrying this T cell receptor (beta chain). No antigen is known for it. CDR1 is MNHEY and CDR2 is SVGEGT in the germline V gene. This CDR3 is built from 16 residues. V dropped 5 bases and J dropped 2; count of bases not matched to a gene: 4. These data are taken from a study of breast tumors, draining lymph nodes, adjacent tissues. Axillary draining lymph nodes of breast cancer patients supplied the node samples. Each CDR3 protein gets one entry after TCRdb re-called the multiplex PCR reads with MiXCR. There are 180,000 or so distinct CDR3 sequences in the sample; approximately 30% occur only once, and around 4% lies in the top ten. Notes on the study in general: Findings are consistent with lymph node origin and intratumoral expansion of most tumor T cells. Data only fit, rather than demonstrated, lymph node origin of most tumor T cells. Tumors had less TCR diversity than lymph nodes, more than nontumor tissue. Luminal-like breast cancer showed significantly higher tumor–nontumor repertoire similarity than basal-like.

Sequencing input: axillary lymph node tissue. This TCR was sampled from a female donor with breast cancer. Some clones in this sample may be carry-over from other donors' samples. This chain connects TRBV6-2 or TRBV6-3 to TRBJ2-4; 12 bases fit TRBD1. CDR3 DNA: TGTGCCAGCAGTCCGGGACAGGGGGCTTCCAAAAACATTCAGTACTTC. It codes for CASSPGQGASKNIQYF.